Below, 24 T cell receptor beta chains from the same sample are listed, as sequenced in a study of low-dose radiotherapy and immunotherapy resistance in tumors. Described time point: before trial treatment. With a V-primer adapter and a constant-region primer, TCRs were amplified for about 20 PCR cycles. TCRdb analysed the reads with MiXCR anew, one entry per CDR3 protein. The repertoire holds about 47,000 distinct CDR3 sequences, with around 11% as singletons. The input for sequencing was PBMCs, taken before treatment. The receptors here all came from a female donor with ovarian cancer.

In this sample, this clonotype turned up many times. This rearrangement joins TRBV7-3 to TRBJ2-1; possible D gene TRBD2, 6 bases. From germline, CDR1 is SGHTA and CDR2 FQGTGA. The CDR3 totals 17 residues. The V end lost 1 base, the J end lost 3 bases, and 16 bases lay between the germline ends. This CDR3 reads CASSLSGPASDYNEQFF. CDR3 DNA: TGTGCCAGCAGCTTAAGCGGACCAGCTAGCGACTACAATGAGCAGTTCTTC.

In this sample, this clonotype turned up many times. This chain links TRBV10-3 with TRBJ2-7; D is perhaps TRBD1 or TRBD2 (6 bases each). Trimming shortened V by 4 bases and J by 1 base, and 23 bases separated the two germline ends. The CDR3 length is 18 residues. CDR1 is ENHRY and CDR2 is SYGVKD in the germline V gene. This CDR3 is CAISARGLAKVGSYEQYF. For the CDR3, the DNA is TGTGCCATCAGTGCCCGGGGGCTAGCGAAAGTCGGGTCCTACGAGCAGTACTTC.

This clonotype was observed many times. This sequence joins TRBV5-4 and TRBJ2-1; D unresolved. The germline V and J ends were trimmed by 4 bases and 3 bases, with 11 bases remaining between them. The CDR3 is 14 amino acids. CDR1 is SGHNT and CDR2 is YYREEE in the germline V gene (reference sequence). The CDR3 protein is CASSPAPNYNEQFF. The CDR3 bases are TGTGCCAGCAGCCCAGCCCCGAACTACAATGAGCAGTTCTTC.

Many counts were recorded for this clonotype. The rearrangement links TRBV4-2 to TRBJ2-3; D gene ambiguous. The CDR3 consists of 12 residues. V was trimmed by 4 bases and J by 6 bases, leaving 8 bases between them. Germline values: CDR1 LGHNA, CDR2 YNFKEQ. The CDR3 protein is CASSPVGDTQYF. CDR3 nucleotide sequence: TGTGCCAGCAGCCCGGTGGGGGATACGCAGTATTTT.

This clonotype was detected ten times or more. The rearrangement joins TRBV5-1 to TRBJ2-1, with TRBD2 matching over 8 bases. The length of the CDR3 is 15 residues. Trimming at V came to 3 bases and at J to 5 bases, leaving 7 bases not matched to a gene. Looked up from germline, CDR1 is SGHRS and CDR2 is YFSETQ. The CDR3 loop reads CASSSTGLVDNEQFF. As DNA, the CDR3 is TGCGCCAGCAGCTCCACGGGACTAGTAGACAATGAGCAGTTCTTC.

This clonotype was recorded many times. The CDR3: CSARLTGDDGYGYTF. The CDR3, as DNA: TGCAGTGCTAGACTCACAGGGGATGACGGGTATGGCTACACCTTC. The V gene is TRBV20-1, the J gene TRBJ1-2; the match to TRBD1 covers 7 bases. The CDR3 runs 15 residues. Germline CDR1 reads DFQATT; CDR2 reads SNEGSKA (reference sequence). After removal of 2 bases from V and 5 bases from J, the junction contained 11 bases not matched to a gene.

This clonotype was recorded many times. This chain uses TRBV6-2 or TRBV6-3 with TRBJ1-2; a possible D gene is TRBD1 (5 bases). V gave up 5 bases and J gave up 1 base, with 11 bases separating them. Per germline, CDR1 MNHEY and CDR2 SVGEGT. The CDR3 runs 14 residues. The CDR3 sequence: CASSGTQGNYGYTF. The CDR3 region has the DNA TGTGCCAGCAGTGGAACCCAGGGTAACTATGGCTACACCTTC.

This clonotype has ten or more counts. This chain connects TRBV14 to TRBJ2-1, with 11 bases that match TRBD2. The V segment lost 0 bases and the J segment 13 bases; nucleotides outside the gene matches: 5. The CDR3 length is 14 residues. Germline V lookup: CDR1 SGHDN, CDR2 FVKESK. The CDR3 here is CASSQDRGLADQFF. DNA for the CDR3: TGTGCCAGCAGCCAAGATCGGGGACTAGCGGACCAGTTCTTC.

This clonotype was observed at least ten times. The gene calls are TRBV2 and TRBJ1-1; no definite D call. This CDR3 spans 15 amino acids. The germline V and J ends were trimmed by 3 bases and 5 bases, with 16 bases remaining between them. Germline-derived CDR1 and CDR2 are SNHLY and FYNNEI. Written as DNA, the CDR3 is TGTGCCAGCAGTGAGCCGACTTTAGGGCGAACTGAAGCTTTCTTT. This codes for CASSEPTLGRTEAFF.

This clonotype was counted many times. CDR3 DNA sequence: TGTGCCAGCAGTTTTTCTTGGGGACTTAGCTCCTACAATGAGCAGTTCTTC. Translation: CASSFSWGLSSYNEQFF. The V and J genes are TRBV28 and TRBJ2-1, with a possible D match to TRBD2 (6 bases). In germline, CDR1 is MDHEN, CDR2 SYDVKM. There are 17 residues in the CDR3. V was clipped by 3 bases and J by 0 bases, with 15 bases between them.

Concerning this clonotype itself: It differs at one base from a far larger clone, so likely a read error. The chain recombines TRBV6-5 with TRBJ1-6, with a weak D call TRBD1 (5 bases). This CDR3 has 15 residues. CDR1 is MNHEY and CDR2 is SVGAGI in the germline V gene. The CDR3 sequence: CVSRPPGRTNSPLHF. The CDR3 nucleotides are TGTGTCAGCAGGCCCCCGGGACGGACTAATTCACCCCTCCACTTT.

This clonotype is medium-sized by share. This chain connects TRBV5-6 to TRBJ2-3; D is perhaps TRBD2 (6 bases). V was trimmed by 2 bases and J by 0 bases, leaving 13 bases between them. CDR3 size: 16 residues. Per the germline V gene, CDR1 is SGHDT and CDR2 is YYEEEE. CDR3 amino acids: CASSFRGTGSTDTQYF. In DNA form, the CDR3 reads TGTGCCAGCAGCTTCCGTGGGACTGGAAGCACAGATACGCAGTATTTT.

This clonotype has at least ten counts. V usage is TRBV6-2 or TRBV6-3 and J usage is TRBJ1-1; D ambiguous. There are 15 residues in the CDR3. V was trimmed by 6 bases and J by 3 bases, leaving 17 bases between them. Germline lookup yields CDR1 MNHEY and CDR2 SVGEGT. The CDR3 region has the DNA TGTGCCAGCAGGTCCCCGACCCTGCGGGACACTGAAGCTTTCTTT. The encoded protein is CASRSPTLRDTEAFF.

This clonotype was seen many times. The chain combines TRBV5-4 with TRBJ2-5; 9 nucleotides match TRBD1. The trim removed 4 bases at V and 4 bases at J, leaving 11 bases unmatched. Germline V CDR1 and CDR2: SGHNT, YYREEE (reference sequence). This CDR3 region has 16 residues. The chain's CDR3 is CASSTQRQGVRETQYF. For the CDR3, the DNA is TGTGCCAGCAGCACGCAGCGACAGGGGGTCCGAGAGACCCAGTACTTC.

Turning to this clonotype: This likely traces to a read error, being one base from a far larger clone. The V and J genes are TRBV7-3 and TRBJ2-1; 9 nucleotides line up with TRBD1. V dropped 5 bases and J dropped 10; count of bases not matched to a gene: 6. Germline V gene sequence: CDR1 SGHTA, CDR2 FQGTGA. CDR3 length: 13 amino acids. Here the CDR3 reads CASSTGQGYEQFF. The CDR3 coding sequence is TGTGCCAGCAGCACGGGACAGGGCTACGAGCAGTTCTTC.

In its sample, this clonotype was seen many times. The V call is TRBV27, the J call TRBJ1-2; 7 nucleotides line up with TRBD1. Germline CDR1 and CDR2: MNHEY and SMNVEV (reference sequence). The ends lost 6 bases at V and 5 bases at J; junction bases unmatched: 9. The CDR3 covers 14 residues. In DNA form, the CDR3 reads TGTGCCAGCAGCCAAGACGACAGGGTGTATGGCTACACCTTC. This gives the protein CASSQDDRVYGYTF.

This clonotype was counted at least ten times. CDR3 DNA sequence: TGTGCCAGCAGTGTGGAGGATACGCAGTATTTT. This sequence encodes CASSVEDTQYF. The chain links TRBV2 to TRBJ2-3, with no clear D. The CDR3 loop spans 11 amino acids. Deletions cut 4 bases from V and 6 bases from J, with 5 bases between. Germline CDR1 is SNHLY and CDR2 is FYNNEI.

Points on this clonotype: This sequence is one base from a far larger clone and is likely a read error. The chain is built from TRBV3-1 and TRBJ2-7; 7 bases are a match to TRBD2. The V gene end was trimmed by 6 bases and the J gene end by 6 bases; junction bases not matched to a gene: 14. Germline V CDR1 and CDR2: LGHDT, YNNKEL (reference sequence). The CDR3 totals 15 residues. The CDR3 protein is CASSASGTIIVEQYF. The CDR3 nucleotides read TGTGCCAGCAGTGCATCCGGGACTATCATCGTCGAGCAGTACTTC.

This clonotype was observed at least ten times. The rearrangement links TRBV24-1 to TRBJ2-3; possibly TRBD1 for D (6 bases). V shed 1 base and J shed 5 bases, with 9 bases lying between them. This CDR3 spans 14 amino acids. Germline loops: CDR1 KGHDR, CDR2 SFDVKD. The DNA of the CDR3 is TGTGCCACCAGTGATTTCGGACAGATAGATACGCAGTATTTT. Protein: CATSDFGQIDTQYF.

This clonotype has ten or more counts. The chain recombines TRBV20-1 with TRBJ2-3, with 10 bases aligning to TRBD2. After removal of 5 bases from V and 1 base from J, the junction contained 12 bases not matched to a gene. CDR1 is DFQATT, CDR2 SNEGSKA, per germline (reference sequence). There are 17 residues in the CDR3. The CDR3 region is CSAVLIGLAVGTDTQYF. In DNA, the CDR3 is TGCAGTGCTGTACTCATAGGACTAGCGGTGGGCACAGATACGCAGTATTTT.

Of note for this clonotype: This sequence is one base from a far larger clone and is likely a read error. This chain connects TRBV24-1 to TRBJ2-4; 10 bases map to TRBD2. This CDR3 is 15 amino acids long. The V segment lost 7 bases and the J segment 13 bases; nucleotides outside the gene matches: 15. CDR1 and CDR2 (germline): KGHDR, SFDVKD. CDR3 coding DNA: TGTGCCACCAGCCTAGCGGGAGTCGGCTACAATGAGCAGTACTTC. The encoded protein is CATSLAGVGYNEQYF.

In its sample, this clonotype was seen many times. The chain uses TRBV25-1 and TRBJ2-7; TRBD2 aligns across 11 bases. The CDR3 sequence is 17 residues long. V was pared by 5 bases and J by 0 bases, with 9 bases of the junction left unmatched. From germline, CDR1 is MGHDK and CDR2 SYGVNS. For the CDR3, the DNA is TGTGCCAGCAGTCCCGAGCGTAGCGGGGGGGCCTCCTACGAGCAGTACTTC. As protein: CASSPERSGGASYEQYF.

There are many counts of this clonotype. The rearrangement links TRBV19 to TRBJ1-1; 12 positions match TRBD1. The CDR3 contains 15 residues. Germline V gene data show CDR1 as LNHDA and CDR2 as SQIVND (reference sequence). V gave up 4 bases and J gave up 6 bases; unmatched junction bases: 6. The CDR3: CASSRQRDRGPEAFF. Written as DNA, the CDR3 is TGTGCCAGTAGTAGACAACGGGACAGGGGGCCTGAAGCTTTCTTT.

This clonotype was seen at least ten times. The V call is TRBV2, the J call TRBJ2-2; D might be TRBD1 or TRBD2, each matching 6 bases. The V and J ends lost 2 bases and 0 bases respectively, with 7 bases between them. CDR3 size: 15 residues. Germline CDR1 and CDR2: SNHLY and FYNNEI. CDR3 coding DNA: TGTGCCAGCAGTGAAAGGGGGGCGAACACCGGGGAGCTGTTTTTT. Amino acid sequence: CASSERGANTGELFF.